This TCR beta chain came from a study of shared clonotypes between healthy human individuals. About the study: A couple of women and a few men aged 18 to 49 made up the donors. Broader study findings: The sharing of about 5% of naive CD4 clonotypes was seen across several donors. A generally larger estimated richness was seen in naive subsets than in memory subsets.

Assay: immunoSEQ multiplex PCR; the TCRdb copy retains only in-frame clones and omits some. The sample gives hundreds of thousands of clones, 97% of which show up once; 0.057% is in the top ten. Concerning this clone: The antigen is unknown.

CDR1 is SGHVS and CDR2 is FQNEAQ in the germline V gene. V gave up 1 base and J gave up 8 bases, with 15 bases separating them. The length of the CDR3 is 16 residues. This clonotype originated in a woman in her 30s in good health. The sequencing sample was made of naive CD4+ T cells sorted from blood. Subset here: CD45RA+ positively selected. This sequence joins TRBV7-8 and TRBJ1-6; tentatively, D is TRBD1 (6 bases). The CDR3 DNA sequence: TGTGCCAGCAGCTTAGTAGTACAGGGTCCTGATTCACCCCTCCACTTT. Its protein is CASSLVVQGPDSPLHF.